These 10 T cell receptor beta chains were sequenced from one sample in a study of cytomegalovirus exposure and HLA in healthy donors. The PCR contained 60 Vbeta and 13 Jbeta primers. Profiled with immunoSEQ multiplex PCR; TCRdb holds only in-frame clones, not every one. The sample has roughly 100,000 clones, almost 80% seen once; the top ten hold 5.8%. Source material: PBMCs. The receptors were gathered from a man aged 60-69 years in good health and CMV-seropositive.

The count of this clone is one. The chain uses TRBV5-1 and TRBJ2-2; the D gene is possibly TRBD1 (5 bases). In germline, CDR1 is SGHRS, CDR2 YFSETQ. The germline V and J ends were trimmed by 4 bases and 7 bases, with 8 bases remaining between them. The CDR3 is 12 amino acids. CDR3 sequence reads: CASSPRGGELFF. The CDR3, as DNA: TGCGCCAGCAGCCCTAGGGGCGGGGAGCTGTTTTTT.

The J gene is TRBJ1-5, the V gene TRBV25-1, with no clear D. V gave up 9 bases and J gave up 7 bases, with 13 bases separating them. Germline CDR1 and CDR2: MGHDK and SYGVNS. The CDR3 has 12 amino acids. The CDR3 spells CARYTGFQPQHF. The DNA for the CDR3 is TGTGCCAGATACACGGGATTCCAGCCCCAGCATTTT.

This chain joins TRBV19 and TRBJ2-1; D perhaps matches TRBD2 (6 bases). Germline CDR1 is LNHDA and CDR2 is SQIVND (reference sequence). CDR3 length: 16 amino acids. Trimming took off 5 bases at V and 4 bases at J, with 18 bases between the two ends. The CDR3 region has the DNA TGTGCCAGTAGTGACGTTGGGGGGAAGAAGTACAATGAGCAGTTCTTC. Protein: CASSDVGGKKYNEQFF. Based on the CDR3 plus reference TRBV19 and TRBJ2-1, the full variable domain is DGGITQSPKYLFRKEGQNVTLSCEQNLNHDAMYWYRQDPGQGLRLIYYSQIVNDFQKGDIAEGYSVSREKKESFPLTVTSAQKNPTAFYLCASSDVGGKKYNEQFFGPGTRLTVL.

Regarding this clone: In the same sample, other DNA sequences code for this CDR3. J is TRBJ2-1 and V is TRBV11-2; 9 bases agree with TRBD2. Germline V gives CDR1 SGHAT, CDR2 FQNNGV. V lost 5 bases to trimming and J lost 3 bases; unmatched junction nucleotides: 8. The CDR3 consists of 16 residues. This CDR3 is CASSLERGARYNEQFF. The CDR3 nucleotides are TGTGCCAGCAGCCTCGAGCGGGGGGCCCGCTACAATGAGCAGTTCTTC.

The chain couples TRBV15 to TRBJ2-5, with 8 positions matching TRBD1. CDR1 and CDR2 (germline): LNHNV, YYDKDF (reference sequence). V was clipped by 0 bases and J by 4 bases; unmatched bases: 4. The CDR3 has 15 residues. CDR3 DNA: TGTGCCACCAGCAGAGACAGGGGGCGGGGAGAGACCCAGTACTTC. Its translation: CATSRDRGRGETQYF.

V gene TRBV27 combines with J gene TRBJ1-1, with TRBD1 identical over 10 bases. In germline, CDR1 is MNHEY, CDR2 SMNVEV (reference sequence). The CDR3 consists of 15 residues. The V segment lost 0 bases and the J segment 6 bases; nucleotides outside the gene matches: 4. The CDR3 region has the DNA TGTGCCAGCAGTTTATCTCGGGACAGGGGCCCTGAAGCTTTCTTT. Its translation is CASSLSRDRGPEAFF.

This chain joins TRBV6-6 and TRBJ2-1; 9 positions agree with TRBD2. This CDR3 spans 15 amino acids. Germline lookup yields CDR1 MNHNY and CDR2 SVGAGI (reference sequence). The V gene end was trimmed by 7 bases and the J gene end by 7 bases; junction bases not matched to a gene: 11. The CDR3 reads CASTQGLARINEQFF. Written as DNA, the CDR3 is TGTGCCAGCACCCAAGGACTAGCGCGAATTAATGAGCAGTTCTTC.

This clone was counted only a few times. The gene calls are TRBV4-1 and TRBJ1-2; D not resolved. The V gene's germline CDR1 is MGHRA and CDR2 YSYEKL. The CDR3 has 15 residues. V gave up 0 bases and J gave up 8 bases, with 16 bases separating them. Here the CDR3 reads CASSQDRRDRGGYTF. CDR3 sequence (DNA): TGCGCCAGCAGCCAAGATAGGAGGGATCGCGGAGGCTACACCTTC.

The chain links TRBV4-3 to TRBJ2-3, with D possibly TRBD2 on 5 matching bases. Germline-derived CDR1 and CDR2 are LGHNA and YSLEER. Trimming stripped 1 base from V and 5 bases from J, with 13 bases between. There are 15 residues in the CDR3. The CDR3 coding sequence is TGCGCCAGCAGCCAAGGTTCCTTTGAGGGAGATACGCAGTATTTT. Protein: CASSQGSFEGDTQYF.

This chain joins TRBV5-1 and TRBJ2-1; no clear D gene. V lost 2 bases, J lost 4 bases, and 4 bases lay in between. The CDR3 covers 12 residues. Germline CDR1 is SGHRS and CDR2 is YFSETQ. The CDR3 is CASSFNYNEQFF. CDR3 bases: TGCGCCAGCAGCTTCAATTACAATGAGCAGTTCTTC.